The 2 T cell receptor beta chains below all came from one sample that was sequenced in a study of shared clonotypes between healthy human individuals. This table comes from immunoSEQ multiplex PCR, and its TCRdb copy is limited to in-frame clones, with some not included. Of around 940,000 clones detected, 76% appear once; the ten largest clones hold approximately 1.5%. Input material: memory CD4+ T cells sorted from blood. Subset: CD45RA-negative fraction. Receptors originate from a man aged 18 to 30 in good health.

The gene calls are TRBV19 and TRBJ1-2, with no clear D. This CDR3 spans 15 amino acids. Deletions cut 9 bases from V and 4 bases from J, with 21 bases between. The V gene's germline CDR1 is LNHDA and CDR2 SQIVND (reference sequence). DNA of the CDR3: TGTGCCAGCCGAACCTTCGTCGGGCGGTCCTATGGCTACACCTTC. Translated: CASRTFVGRSYGYTF. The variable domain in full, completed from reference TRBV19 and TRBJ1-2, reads DGGITQSPKYLFRKEGQNVTLSCEQNLNHDAMYWYRQDPGQGLRLIYYSQIVNDFQKGDIAEGYSVSREKKESFPLTVTSAQKNPTAFYLCASRTFVGRSYGYTFGSGTRLTVV.

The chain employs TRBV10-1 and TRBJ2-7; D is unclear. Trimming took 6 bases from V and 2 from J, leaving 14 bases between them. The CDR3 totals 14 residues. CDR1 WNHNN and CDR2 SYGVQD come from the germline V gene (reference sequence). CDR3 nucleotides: TGCGCCAGCAGCGGACCTTCGAGACCCTACGAGCAGTACTTC. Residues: CASSGPSRPYEQYF.